Below, one T cell receptor beta chain is given with its context. Antigen: not known. The sample comes from a study of cytomegalovirus exposure and HLA in healthy donors. Whole-study results and caveats: TCR beta sequences reportedly predicted most subjects' HLA-A and HLA-B alleles accurately.

Between the trimmed V and J ends, which lost 4 bases and 10 bases, there was a span of 23 bases. Germline CDR1 and CDR2: SGDLS and YYNGEE. The CDR3 has 16 residues. Primers for the PCR totalled 60 Vbeta and 13 Jbeta. Sequenced by immunoSEQ multiplex PCR; TCRdb stores in-frame clones only, minus some. Of roughly 150,000 clones listed, about 80% are singletons. Sequenced material: PBMCs. This chain joins TRBV9 and TRBJ1-4; D might be TRBD1 (6 bases). This clonotype was sampled from a man aged 30-40 years in good health and CMV-seropositive. The CDR3: CASSSRAGAAGGKLFF. Written as DNA, the CDR3 is TGTGCCAGCAGCTCCCGAGCGGGGGCCGCCGGGGGAAAACTGTTTTTT.